The 18 T cell receptor beta chains in this list originate from one sample, sequenced in a study of cytomegalovirus exposure and HLA in healthy donors. PCR employed 60 Vbeta and 13 Jbeta primers. Some clones are missing from TCRdb's copy, which holds only in-frame ones; the method was immunoSEQ multiplex PCR. The sample lists about 140,000 clones, almost 85% occurring once. Sequencing was performed on PBMCs. Receptors were obtained from a man aged 30 to 39 in good health and CMV-seropositive.

V usage is TRBV7-3 and J usage is TRBJ2-1, with a possible D match to TRBD2 (6 bases). The CDR3 spans 16 residues. Germline CDR1 reads SGHTA; CDR2 reads FQGTGA. V dropped 1 base and J dropped 5 bases, with 15 bases sitting between them. The CDR3 region is CASSLRAGTGNNEQFF. As DNA, the CDR3 is TGTGCCAGCAGCTTAAGGGCCGGGACTGGGAACAATGAGCAGTTCTTC.

The genes are TRBV30 and TRBJ1-5; no definite D call. This CDR3 has 15 amino acids. Trimming took off 0 bases at V and 0 bases at J, with 9 bases between the two ends. Germline V gene lookup returns CDR1 GTSNPN and CDR2 SVGIG (reference sequence). The CDR3, as DNA: TGTGCCTGGAGTGTTTCGGGAACTAGCAATCAGCCCCAGCATTTT. It codes for CAWSVSGTSNQPQHF.

The chain uses TRBV25-1 and TRBJ2-7; 11 bases align to TRBD2. Looked up from germline, CDR1 is MGHDK and CDR2 is SYGVNS. CDR3 length: 14 residues. V shed 6 bases and J 5 bases; nucleotides not matched to a gene: 6. The CDR3 here is CASRKTSGKNEQYF. For the CDR3, the DNA is TGTGCCAGCAGAAAGACTAGCGGGAAAAACGAGCAGTACTTC.

In regard to this clone: This same CDR3 is encoded by further DNA sequences in the sample. The rearrangement joins TRBV15 to TRBJ1-4, with 9 nucleotides matching TRBD1. CDR1 LNHNV and CDR2 YYDKDF come from the germline V gene (reference sequence). This CDR3 has 14 amino acids. V was pared by 5 bases and J by 5 bases, with 3 bases of the junction left unmatched. CDR3: CATSRGQGNEKLFF. The CDR3 DNA is TGTGCCACCAGCCGCGGACAGGGGAATGAAAAACTGTTTTTT. Complete variable domain (other parts from reference TRBV15 and TRBJ1-4): DAMVIQNPRYQVTQFGKPVTLSCSQTLNHNVMYWYQQKSSQAPKLLFHYYDKDFNNEADTPDNFQSRRPNTSFCFLDIRSPGLGDTAMYLCATSRGQGNEKLFFGSGTQLSVL.

This clone has a handful of counts. The genes are TRBV19 and TRBJ1-1; a weak D match, TRBD1 (5 bases). The CDR3 is 10 residues long. V was shortened by 9 bases and J by 3 bases, with 5 bases between the two germline ends. Germline-derived CDR1 and CDR2 are LNHDA and SQIVND (reference sequence). The CDR3 is CASRDTEAFF. The CDR3 DNA sequence: TGTGCCAGCAGGGACACTGAAGCTTTCTTT.

The V call is TRBV28, the J call TRBJ2-6, with 14 positions matching TRBD2. The CDR3 totals 18 residues. Germline lookup yields CDR1 MDHEN and CDR2 SYDVKM. J lost 0 bases, V lost 4 bases, and 2 bases had no gene match. CDR3 sequence: CASSSGLAGASGANVLTF. Written as DNA, the CDR3 is TGTGCCAGCAGTTCGGGACTAGCGGGGGCCTCTGGGGCCAACGTCCTGACTTTC.

The chain has TRBV5-1 and TRBJ1-2; 8 bases fit TRBD1. Trimming took 8 bases from V and 8 from J; bases not matched to a gene: 14. CDR1 and CDR2 from the germline V gene are SGHRS and YFSETQ. There are 14 residues in the CDR3. CDR3 in amino acids: CASTAVQGARGYTF. CDR3 sequence (DNA): TGCGCCAGTACGGCCGTCCAGGGGGCGCGGGGCTACACCTTC.

V and J are TRBV27 and TRBJ2-2, with 8 bases matching TRBD1. The V and J ends lost 6 bases and 1 base, in that order; junction bases with no gene match: 4. Germline V gene data show CDR1 as MNHEY and CDR2 as SMNVEV (reference sequence). There are 15 residues in the CDR3. CDR3 amino acids: CASRRGTGNTGELFF. CDR3 nucleotides: TGTGCCAGCAGGCGCGGGACAGGGAACACCGGGGAGCTGTTTTTT.

The chain employs TRBV7-6 and TRBJ2-1; D gene ambiguous. Looked up from germline, CDR1 is SGHVS and CDR2 is FNYEAQ. Trimming shortened V by 1 base and J by 7 bases, and 8 bases separated the two germline ends. The CDR3 has 13 amino acids. The CDR3 sequence: CASSLGLANEQFF. The CDR3 DNA follows: TGTGCCAGCAGCTTAGGTCTTGCGAATGAGCAGTTCTTC. Combining the CDR3 with reference TRBV7-6 and TRBJ2-1 gives the whole variable domain GAGVSQSPRYKVTKRGQDVALRCDPISGHVSLYWYRQALGQGPEFLTYFNYEAQQDKSGLPNDRFSAERPEGSISTLTIQRTEQRDSAMYRCASSLGLANEQFFGPGTRLTVL.

This chain joins TRBV7-8 and TRBJ2-7, with a possible D match to TRBD1 (5 bases). This CDR3 comprises 12 residues. The germline V gene encodes CDR1 SGHVS and CDR2 FQNEAQ. V was trimmed by 3 bases and J by 3 bases, leaving 6 bases between them. CDR3 sequence reads: CASSFQGYEQYF. CDR3 in DNA: TGTGCCAGCAGCTTCCAGGGCTACGAGCAGTACTTC.

This chain connects TRBV7-8 to TRBJ1-4, with TRBD1 matching over 7 bases. V lost 4 bases, J lost 7 bases, and 9 bases stayed unmatched. Germline V gene sequence: CDR1 SGHVS, CDR2 FQNEAQ. This CDR3 comprises 15 residues. DNA for the CDR3: TGTGCCAGCAGCTCCAGGACAGGACCGGGTGAAAAACTGTTTTTT. Translating gives CASSSRTGPGEKLFF.

This chain joins TRBV14 and TRBJ2-7; possible D gene TRBD2, 5 bases. V lost 2 bases to trimming and J lost 3 bases, with 11 bases between them. This CDR3 is 14 amino acids long. CDR1 and CDR2 from the germline V gene are SGHDN and FVKESK. CDR3 in DNA: TGTGCCAGCAGCCAATCGGGGATCGGCTACGAGCAGTACTTC. Translated, it gives CASSQSGIGYEQYF.

The V call is TRBV28, the J call TRBJ2-3; D possibly corresponds to TRBD2 (7 bases). Germline V gene lookup returns CDR1 MDHEN and CDR2 SYDVKM. V lost 6 bases and J lost 6, with 22 bases in between. The CDR3 spans 16 residues. CDR3 protein: CASSQWGGGGPDTQYF. The CDR3 DNA reads as TGTGCCAGCAGCCAATGGGGCGGGGGCGGGCCGGATACGCAGTATTTT. Using reference TRBV28 and TRBJ2-3 for the parts outside the CDR3, the full variable domain is DVKVTQSSRYLVKRTGEKVFLECVQDMDHENMFWYRQDPGLGLRLIYFSYDVKMKEKGDIPEGYSVSREKKERFSLILESASTNQTSMYLCASSQWGGGGPDTQYFGPGTRLTVL.

The CDR3 sequence is CASSSDSFSGANVLTF. CDR3 DNA: TGTGCCAGCAGCTCCGACAGTTTCTCTGGGGCCAACGTCCTGACTTTC. This rearrangement joins TRBV5-8 to TRBJ2-6, with D possibly matching TRBD1 (5 bases). Germline V gene lookup returns CDR1 SGHTS and CDR2 YDEGEE. The ends were cut back, 3 bases at V and 0 bases at J, with 10 bases in the middle. The CDR3 totals 16 residues.

The gene calls are TRBV14 and TRBJ2-6; D unresolved. Germline lookup yields CDR1 SGHDN and CDR2 FVKESK. Trimming stripped 2 bases from V and 1 base from J, with 6 bases between. CDR3 length: 15 residues. The DNA of the CDR3 is TGTGCCAGCAGCCAACAAACATCTGGGGCCAACGTCCTGACTTTC. Translating it yields CASSQQTSGANVLTF.

This sequence joins TRBV9 and TRBJ2-3; D perhaps matches TRBD1 (5 bases). The germline gives CDR1 SGDLS, CDR2 YYNGEE. V was clipped by 3 bases and J by 2 bases, with 19 bases between them. The CDR3 extends over 17 amino acids. CDR3 sequence reads: CASSALSWGGFTDTQYF. The CDR3 region has the DNA TGTGCCAGCAGCGCTCTATCGTGGGGCGGCTTCACAGATACGCAGTATTTT. Filled out from reference TRBV9 and TRBJ2-3, the complete variable domain reads DSGVTQTPKHLITATGQRVTLRCSPRSGDLSVYWYQQSLDQGLQFLIQYYNGEERAKGNILERFSAQQFPDLHSELNLSSLELGDSALYFCASSALSWGGFTDTQYFGPGTRLTVL.

The genes are TRBV11-1 and TRBJ2-2, with TRBD2 matching over 10 bases. The CDR3 is 16 residues long. Trimming at V came to 6 bases and at J to 2 bases, leaving 6 bases not matched to a gene. Germline CDR1 is SGHAT and CDR2 is FQDESV (reference sequence). In DNA, the CDR3 is TGTGCCAGCAGACCCCTAGCGGGAGATAACACCGGGGAGCTGTTTTTT. It specifies CASRPLAGDNTGELFF.

Comments on this clone: Distinct nucleotide sequences in the sample also encode this CDR3. The V and J genes are TRBV5-8 and TRBJ2-1; possible D gene TRBD2, 6 bases. Trimming removed 6 bases at V and 2 bases at J, with 15 bases between. CDR3 length equals 15 residues. From germline, CDR1 is SGHTS and CDR2 YDEGEE. The CDR3 region has the DNA TGTGCCAGCACCCCGGGACTCGCCCCCTACAATGAGCAGTTCTTC. Translated: CASTPGLAPYNEQFF.